One sample yielded the 22 T cell receptor beta chains listed below, sequenced in a study. From the RT-PCR reads, TCRdb called clonotypes with MiXCR, one entry per CDR3 protein. The table includes about 680,000 distinct CDR3 sequences, 13% to 15% detected once. Input material: memory CD4+ T cells from blood. The receptors shown here come from a female donor in good health, serving as a healthy control.

V usage is TRBV28 and J usage is TRBJ1-5; the D is unclear. The CDR3 length is 14 residues. Germline V gives CDR1 MDHEN, CDR2 SYDVKM. V lost 7 bases to trimming and J lost 6 bases, with 16 bases between them. CDR3 loop: CASTDPPLGQPQHF. As DNA, the CDR3 is TGTGCCAGCACCGACCCGCCCTTGGGTCAGCCCCAGCATTTT.

There are many counts of this clonotype. This chain links TRBV10-3 with TRBJ2-3; D may be TRBD1 (6 bases). The ends were cut back, 4 bases at V and 2 bases at J, with 10 bases in the middle. Germline V lookup: CDR1 ENHRY, CDR2 SYGVKD. This CDR3 region has 14 residues. DNA for the CDR3: TGTGCCATCAGTGGACAGGAGACCACAGATACGCAGTATTTT. It codes for CAISGQETTDTQYF.

A single count supports this clonotype. This chain uses TRBV12-3 or TRBV12-4 with TRBJ2-3; no clear D gene. V was shortened by 6 bases and J by 4 bases, with 11 bases between the two germline ends. This CDR3 is built from 13 residues. This CDR3 is CASSPFSADTQYF. The CDR3 DNA reads TGTGCCAGCAGCCCTTTTTCCGCAGATACGCAGTATTTT.

This clonotype was detected many times. The chain recombines TRBV27 with TRBJ1-1; 9 bases agree with TRBD1. Germline assignment: CDR1 MNHEY and CDR2 SMNVEV (reference sequence). Trimming removed 8 bases from V and 3 bases from J; junction bases left unmatched: 10. The CDR3 is 15 amino acids. For the CDR3, the DNA is TGTGCCAGCCAAACAGGGGGCAATTTGCACACTGAAGCTTTCTTT. Translating gives CASQTGGNLHTEAFF.

The sample holds many counts of this clonotype. This sequence joins TRBV7-2 and TRBJ2-5; the D gene is possibly TRBD1 (5 bases). The length of the CDR3 is 14 residues. In germline, CDR1 is SGHTA, CDR2 FQGNSA. The V gene lost 8 bases and the J gene lost 5 bases, with 18 bases spanning the gap. CDR3 DNA: TGTGCCAGCCGTATAGATAGGGGTCGGGAGACCCAGTACTTC. Translating it yields CASRIDRGRETQYF.

This clonotype was picked up many times. The rearrangement joins TRBV12-3 or TRBV12-4 to TRBJ2-5; TRBD1 matches at 7 bases. V gave up 4 bases and J gave up 5 bases; unmatched junction bases: 16. The CDR3 loop spans 17 amino acids. The CDR3 here is CASSSILGTVGTETQYF. CDR3 nucleotides: TGTGCCAGCAGTTCAATCCTTGGGACAGTCGGCACGGAGACCCAGTACTTC.

Remarks on this clonotype: Compared with germline, one end of the junction differs, possibly owing to a read error. V usage is TRBV5-1 and J usage is TRBJ2-3, with 7 bases matching TRBD1. The CDR3 sequence is 15 residues long. Germline V gives CDR1 SGHRS, CDR2 YFSETQ. The CDR3 coding sequence is TGCGCCAGCAGCCTAGAGGGACAGAACACAGATACGCATTATTTT. Amino acid sequence: CASSLEGQNTDTHYF.

This clonotype was seen only a few times. V and J are TRBV9 and TRBJ1-3, with a weak D call TRBD1 (5 bases). This CDR3 contains 15 residues. Germline V gene data show CDR1 as SGDLS and CDR2 as YYNGEE. Trimming took 4 bases from V and 1 from J, leaving 12 bases between them. In DNA, the CDR3 is TGTGCCAGCAGCCCACAGGATAGTTCTGGAAACACCATATATTTT. It codes for CASSPQDSSGNTIYF.

This clonotype has a handful of counts. The chain links TRBV27 to TRBJ2-5; D is perhaps TRBD1 (6 bases). Per germline, CDR1 MNHEY and CDR2 SMNVEV (reference sequence). This CDR3 spans 14 amino acids. Trimming removed 5 bases from V and 5 bases from J, with 15 bases in between. For the CDR3, the DNA is TGTGCCAGCAGTCGACAGGTGGTGGGGGAGACCCAGTACTTC. It specifies CASSRQVVGETQYF.

V and J are TRBV7-2 and TRBJ1-2, with unresolved D. This CDR3 is 12 amino acids long. CDR1 is SGHTA and CDR2 is FQGNSA in the germline V gene. Between the trimmed V and J ends, which lost 0 bases and 4 bases, there was a span of 3 bases. DNA of the CDR3: TGTGCCAGCAGCTTAGCGACCTATGGCTACACCTTC. As protein: CASSLATYGYTF.

This clonotype was seen only a few times. The chain joins TRBV21-1 to TRBJ2-2. TRBV21-1 is a pseudogene segment. This CDR3 is built from 14 residues. The CDR3 bases are TGTGCCAGCAGCAGGACCTTATCAGCCGGGGAGCTGTTTTTT. This sequence encodes CASSRTLSAGELFF.

This clonotype was recorded a few times. A read error may explain this, as a much larger clone is one base away. The chain couples TRBV2 to TRBJ1-5, with D perhaps matching TRBD1 (5 bases). From germline, CDR1 is SNHLY and CDR2 FYNNEI. The CDR3 contains 12 residues. Trimming cost V 5 bases and J 6 bases, with 8 bases left between them. The CDR3 nucleotides read TGTGCCAGCAGTACCGGGGGTCAGCCCCAGCATTTT. Amino acids: CASSTGGQPQHF.

This clonotype was counted a few times. The rearrangement uses TRBV6-2 or TRBV6-3 and TRBJ2-1; a weak D match, TRBD2 (6 bases). V was shortened by 4 bases and J by 4 bases, with 23 bases between the two germline ends. Per the germline V gene, CDR1 is MNHEY and CDR2 is SVGEGT. The CDR3 spans 18 residues. CDR3 region: CASSFQPGRAEGYNEQFF. The CDR3 coding sequence is TGTGCCAGCAGTTTCCAACCAGGGAGAGCGGAGGGTTACAATGAGCAGTTCTTC.

The chain links TRBV20-1 to TRBJ1-1; the D is unclear. Germline-derived CDR1 and CDR2 are DFQATT and SNEGSKA (reference sequence). CDR3 length: 15 amino acids. Trimming cost V 6 bases and J 0 bases, with 17 bases left between them. CDR3 sequence: CSASSSGSMNTEAFF. DNA for the CDR3: TGCAGTGCGAGCTCTTCGGGTAGTATGAACACTGAAGCTTTCTTT.

The chain joins TRBV3-1 to TRBJ1-1, with D unclear. The CDR3 sequence is 10 residues long. Germline values: CDR1 LGHDT, CDR2 YNNKEL (reference sequence). V lost 6 bases and J lost 6, with 5 bases in between. CDR3 DNA sequence: TGTGCCAGCAGTGGAGCTGAAGCTTTCTTT. This gives the protein CASSGAEAFF.

This clonotype was seen ten or more times. The chain recombines TRBV20-1 with TRBJ2-5; possible D gene TRBD1, 6 bases. Germline V lookup: CDR1 DFQATT, CDR2 SNEGSKA (reference sequence). This CDR3 is built from 13 residues. Trimming removed 1 base from V and 4 bases from J, with 10 bases in between. CDR3 sequence: CSARVAGVETQYF. As DNA, the CDR3 is TGCAGTGCTAGAGTAGCAGGGGTAGAGACCCAGTACTTC.

The CDR3 sequence is CASSQRTGDGYTF. The CDR3 DNA sequence: TGTGCCAGCAGCCAACGGACAGGGGATGGCTACACCTTC. The V gene is TRBV14, the J gene TRBJ1-2, with 9 bases lining up with TRBD1. The germline CDR1 and CDR2 sequences are SGHDN and FVKESK. The J segment lost 6 bases and the V segment lost 2 bases, leaving 1 base of the junction unmatched. CDR3 length: 13 residues. Full variable domain (missing parts from reference TRBV14 and TRBJ1-2): EAGVTQFPSHSVIEKGQTVTLRCDPISGHDNLYWYRRVMGKEIKFLLHFVKESKQDESGMPNNRFLAERTGGTYSTLKVQPAELEDSGVYFCASSQRTGDGYTFGSGTRLTVV.

This clonotype came up a few times. The CDR3 loop is CASSPTGLIQETQYF. In DNA form, the CDR3 reads TGCGCCAGCAGTCCTACGGGACTGATCCAAGAGACCCAGTACTTC. The J gene is TRBJ2-5, the V gene TRBV5-1, with D perhaps matching TRBD2 (6 bases). Germline V gene lookup returns CDR1 SGHRS and CDR2 YFSETQ. Trimming removed 5 bases from V and 1 base from J, with 15 bases in between. CDR3 length: 15 amino acids.

The sample holds a few counts of this clonotype. V gene TRBV6-2 or TRBV6-3 combines with J gene TRBJ1-1; D uncertain. V was cut by 6 bases and J by 8 bases, with 13 bases left in between. The CDR3 sequence is 12 residues long. Germline V lookup: CDR1 MNHEY, CDR2 SVGEGT. CDR3 coding DNA: TGTGCCAGCAGCACGTCGGGTCAGGAAGCTTTCTTT. Amino acid sequence: CASSTSGQEAFF.

This chain joins TRBV6-5 and TRBJ1-1, with D possibly TRBD1 on 5 matching bases. The CDR3 sequence is 16 residues long. The germline V gene encodes CDR1 MNHEY and CDR2 SVGAGI. Between the trimmed V and J ends, which lost 2 bases and 0 bases, there was a span of 13 bases. Here the CDR3 DNA reads TGTGCCAGCAGTTACGATGCGGGGCGAGTGAACACTGAAGCTTTCTTT. This codes for CASSYDAGRVNTEAFF.

This rearrangement joins TRBV24-1 to TRBJ1-2; 9 nucleotides align to TRBD1. Germline CDR1 is KGHDR and CDR2 is SFDVKD. This CDR3 has 16 residues. The V segment lost 2 bases and the J segment 6 bases; nucleotides outside the gene matches: 9. Written as DNA, the CDR3 is TGTGCCACCAGTGATTCCCGGGACAGGGCGCATCATGGCTACACCTTC. Translating it yields CATSDSRDRAHHGYTF.

This clonotype has more than one count but fewer than ten. The V and J genes are TRBV30 and TRBJ2-7, with 9 nucleotides matching TRBD2. Trimming cost V 2 bases and J 9 bases; bases outside gene matches: 11. This CDR3 is 14 amino acids long. Germline V gene sequence: CDR1 GTSNPN, CDR2 SVGIG (reference sequence). The CDR3 nucleotides read TGTGCCTGGAGTCGAGGCGGGAGGGCCCTCGGGCAGTACTTC. This encodes CAWSRGGRALGQYF.